Below are 14 T cell receptor beta chains sequenced from a single sample in a study of T cells in Graves' hyperthyroidism and ophthalmopathy. Amplification of TCR beta CDR3 regions was performed using RNA transcripts as template. The TCR CDR3 first-round RT-PCR relied on the HTBI primer set. TCRdb itself ran the multiplex PCR reads through MiXCR, one entry per CDR3 protein. The table has hundreds of thousands of distinct CDR3 sequences, 14% seen once. Sequenced material: blood. Receptors were obtained from a woman in her late teens or twenties with Graves' hyperthyroidism.

This clonotype was recorded at least ten times. The rearrangement uses TRBV7-3 and TRBJ2-3; D not resolved. This CDR3 region has 14 residues. CDR1 SGHTA and CDR2 FQGTGA come from the germline V gene. V was clipped by 3 bases and J by 0 bases, with 7 bases between them. The DNA of the CDR3 is TGTGCCAGCAGCTTCGCAGGTAGCACAGATACGCAGTATTTT. This encodes CASSFAGSTDTQYF.

The V call is TRBV4-2, the J call TRBJ1-1; D unclear. The CDR3 has 17 residues. Germline V lookup: CDR1 LGHNA, CDR2 YNFKEQ. Trimming cost V 2 bases and J 0 bases, with 16 bases left between them. CDR3 sequence: CASSQFLSSQVNTEAFF. CDR3 DNA: TGTGCCAGCAGCCAATTCTTGTCCTCGCAGGTGAACACTGAAGCTTTCTTT.

The rearrangement links TRBV4-1 to TRBJ2-1; 7 bases line up with TRBD2. The CDR3 has 18 amino acids. Germline values: CDR1 MGHRA, CDR2 YSYEKL. V shed 3 bases, J shed 6 bases, and the junction held 17 bases outside the gene matches. The CDR3 here is CASSHRHEKRGALNEQFF. CDR3 nucleotides: TGCGCCAGCAGCCATCGTCACGAGAAGCGGGGAGCGCTCAATGAGCAGTTCTTC.

This clonotype was found a few times. The V call is TRBV19, the J call TRBJ1-2; maybe TRBD1 (6 bases). The length of the CDR3 is 12 residues. Germline loops: CDR1 LNHDA, CDR2 SQIVND (reference sequence). V lost 10 bases, J lost 7 bases, and 16 bases lay in between. This CDR3 is CATSPDRSGYTF. Written as DNA, the CDR3 is TGTGCCACTTCTCCTGACAGGAGTGGCTACACCTTC. The complete variable domain, with remaining parts taken from reference TRBV19 and TRBJ1-2, reads DGGITQSPKYLFRKEGQNVTLSCEQNLNHDAMYWYRQDPGQGLRLIYYSQIVNDFQKGDIAEGYSVSREKKESFPLTVTSAQKNPTAFYLCATSPDRSGYTFGSGTRLTVV.

The table lists this clonotype with many counts. J is TRBJ2-7 and V is TRBV6-1; 9 positions agree with TRBD2. Per germline, CDR1 MNHNS and CDR2 SASEGT. The CDR3 covers 15 residues. Trimming cost V 7 bases and J 1 base; bases outside gene matches: 8. CDR3 loop: CASKHSGRASYEQYF. The CDR3 DNA is TGTGCCAGCAAGCATAGCGGGAGAGCTTCCTACGAGCAGTACTTC.

This clonotype has at least ten counts. V gene TRBV7-9 combines with J gene TRBJ2-3; D uncertain. Per germline, CDR1 SEHNR and CDR2 FQNEAQ (reference sequence). V lost 5 bases and J 1 base, leaving 13 bases between the germline ends. The CDR3 length is 15 residues. CDR3 loop: CASSPLRQGTDTQYF. The CDR3 DNA reads TGTGCCAGCAGCCCCCTCCGCCAGGGCACAGATACGCAGTATTTT.

The chain joins TRBV6-2 or TRBV6-3 to TRBJ1-5, with a weak D call TRBD1 (5 bases). V gave up 6 bases and J gave up 2 bases, with 14 bases separating them. Germline V lookup: CDR1 MNHEY, CDR2 SVGEGT. CDR3 length: 15 residues. The CDR3: CASSFSGLGNQPQHF. The CDR3 nucleotides read TGTGCCAGCAGCTTCTCGGGACTTGGCAATCAGCCCCAGCATTTT.

This clonotype was observed many times. The V gene is TRBV11-1, the J gene TRBJ2-2; 11 bases align to TRBD1. The germline gives CDR1 SGHAT, CDR2 FQDESV (reference sequence). V shed 0 bases, J shed 4 bases, and the junction held 10 bases outside the gene matches. The CDR3 sequence is 19 residues long. This chain's CDR3 is CASSLAPYRDRGFTGELFF. The CDR3 coding sequence is TGTGCCAGCAGCTTAGCGCCCTACCGGGACAGGGGGTTCACCGGGGAGCTGTTTTTT.

The chain has TRBV6-1 and TRBJ2-5, with D possibly called TRBD1 or TRBD2 (5 bases each). V was cut by 5 bases and J by 0 bases, with 10 bases left in between. The CDR3 is made up of 14 amino acids. Germline CDR1 MNHNS, CDR2 SASEGT. The CDR3 is CASSTRDHQETQYF. CDR3 bases: TGTGCCAGCAGTACCCGGGACCACCAAGAGACCCAGTACTTC.

A word on this clonotype: This sequence may be a read error, since a much larger clone differs from it by one base. This CDR3 fails to terminate in the conserved phenylalanine or tryptophan, so it likely reflects a read error. The DNA for the CDR3 is TGCAGTGCTGCCGGGACGTCTAGCACAGATACGCAGTATCTT. This translates into CSAAGTSSTDTQYL. The chain is built from TRBV20-1 and TRBJ2-3; perhaps D is TRBD1 or TRBD2 (5 bases each). Trimming pared 5 bases from V and 0 bases from J, leaving 12 bases between. The CDR3 covers 14 residues. Germline assignment: CDR1 DFQATT and CDR2 SNEGSKA (reference sequence).

This clonotype was picked up many times. This chain links TRBV28 with TRBJ1-5; 9 positions match TRBD1. Germline V lookup: CDR1 MDHEN, CDR2 SYDVKM. The CDR3 runs 16 residues. The ends lost 3 bases at V and 7 bases at J; junction bases unmatched: 10. In nucleotides, the CDR3 is TGTGCCAGCAGTTTTTATCCACAGGGGGCTAAGCAGCCCCAGCATTTT. It encodes CASSFYPQGAKQPQHF.

The sample holds many counts of this clonotype. The V call is TRBV13, the J call TRBJ2-3, with TRBD2 matching over 7 bases. Germline trimming cut 5 bases from V and 1 base from J; bases unmatched to any gene: 9. The CDR3 contains 16 residues. Germline assignment: CDR1 PRHDT and CDR2 FYEKMQ (reference sequence). The CDR3: CASSDYGGTRTDTQYF. Here the CDR3 DNA reads TGTGCCAGCAGCGATTACGGGGGGACCCGCACAGATACGCAGTATTTT.

V is TRBV11-2 and J is TRBJ2-1; possible D gene TRBD2, 6 bases. The germline CDR1 and CDR2 sequences are SGHAT and FQNNGV. Deletions cut 3 bases from V and 3 bases from J, with 12 bases between. There are 15 residues in the CDR3. The CDR3: CASSFRGIGYNEQFF. In nucleotides, the CDR3 is TGTGCCAGCAGCTTCCGGGGGATCGGCTACAATGAGCAGTTCTTC. Complete variable domain (other parts from reference TRBV11-2 and TRBJ2-1): EAGVAQSPRYKIIEKRQSVAFWCNPISGHATLYWYQQILGQGPKLLIQFQNNGVVDDSQLPKDRFSAERLKGVDSTLKIQPAKLEDSAVYLCASSFRGIGYNEQFFGPGTRLTVL.

At least ten counts were recorded for this clonotype. V is TRBV12-3 or TRBV12-4 and J is TRBJ1-1, with unresolved D. CDR3 length: 14 amino acids. Trimming left V 4 bases short and J 2 bases short, with 11 bases between. CDR3 nucleotide sequence: TGTGCCAGCAGTTCATTGGGCAGCAACACTGAAGCTTTCTTT. Translation: CASSSLGSNTEAFF.